Listed below are T cell receptor beta chains from one sample, sequenced in a study of CD8 T cells in Susac syndrome. TCRdb processed the immunoSEQ multiplex PCR reads anew with MiXCR; each CDR3 protein has one entry. Seen here are roughly 120,000 distinct CDR3 sequences, 94% observed once, and the top ten hold less than 0.15%. The sequencing input was CD4+ T cells from PBMCs. These receptors originate from a human donor with multiple sclerosis. Both conserved end residues are part of each CDR3. The D gene is left open where the match is weak. Some rows mark clone size as missing; the rest say once, few, many or name a class of expanded clone.

J gene: TRBJ2-3
D gene: TRBD2
clone size: NA
V gene: TRBV5-4
CDR3 protein: CASSSGLAGRTDTQYF
CDR3 DNA: TGTGCCAGCAGCTCCGGACTAGCGGGGAGAACAGATACGCAGTATTTT

J gene: TRBJ2-4
D gene: NA
clone size: once
V gene: TRBV18
CDR3 protein: CASSPQGRGDIQYF
CDR3 DNA: TGTGCCAGCTCACCCCAGGGTAGGGGAGACATTCAGTACTTC

J gene: TRBJ1-5
D gene: NA
clone size: once
V gene: TRBV30
CDR3 protein: CAWSKGTGHQPQHF
CDR3 DNA: TGTGCCTGGAGTAAGGGCACGGGACATCAGCCCCAGCATTTT

J gene: TRBJ2-7
D gene: NA
clone size: NA
V gene: TRBV30
CDR3 protein: CAWTITGREQYF
CDR3 DNA: TGTGCCTGGACCATTACAGGTCGGGAGCAGTACTTC

J gene: TRBJ2-5
D gene: TRBD1
clone size: NA
V gene: TRBV11-2
CDR3 protein: CASSSYRGLQETQYF
CDR3 DNA: TGTGCCAGCAGCTCCTACAGGGGCCTACAAGAGACCCAGTACTTC

J gene: TRBJ2-5
D gene: TRBD2
clone size: NA
V gene: TRBV4-2
CDR3 protein: CASSQVVGASGTETQYF
CDR3 DNA: TGTGCCAGCAGCCAAGTGGTCGGAGCTAGCGGGACCGAGACCCAGTACTTC

J gene: TRBJ1-2
D gene: NA
clone size: NA
V gene: TRBV6-5
CDR3 protein: CASTNVGVYGYTF
CDR3 DNA: TGTGCCAGCACCAACGTGGGGGTCTATGGCTACACCTTC

J gene: TRBJ1-6
D gene: NA
clone size: NA
V gene: TRBV18
CDR3 protein: CASSPDQESSYNSPLHF
CDR3 DNA: TGTGCCAGCTCACCAGACCAGGAGAGCTCCTATAATTCACCCCTCCACTTT

J gene: TRBJ1-5
D gene: TRBD1
clone size: NA
V gene: TRBV7-2
CDR3 protein: CASSNRGGGQPQHF
CDR3 DNA: TGTGCCAGCAGCAACAGGGGTGGCGGTCAGCCCCAGCATTTT

J gene: TRBJ1-2
D gene: NA
clone size: NA
V gene: TRBV30
CDR3 protein: CAWATREVYTF
CDR3 DNA: TGTGCCTGGGCGACCAGGGAAGTCTACACCTTC

J gene: TRBJ2-7
D gene: NA
clone size: NA
V gene: TRBV29-1
CDR3 protein: CSTIGDLSYEQYF
CDR3 DNA: TGCAGCACCATCGGTGATTTATCCTACGAGCAGTACTTC

J gene: TRBJ2-3
D gene: NA
clone size: NA
V gene: TRBV15
CDR3 protein: CATRTESTDTQYF
CDR3 DNA: TGTGCCACCAGGACAGAGAGCACAGATACGCAGTATTTT

J gene: TRBJ1-2
D gene: NA
clone size: NA
V gene: TRBV9
CDR3 protein: CASRLQDGVGGYTF
CDR3 DNA: TGTGCCAGCAGACTCCAAGACGGGGTCGGCGGCTACACCTTC

J gene: TRBJ1-5
D gene: NA
clone size: NA
V gene: TRBV12-3/TRBV12-4
CDR3 protein: CASSLEYSNQPQHF
CDR3 DNA: TGTGCCAGCAGTTTGGAGTATAGCAATCAGCCCCAGCATTTT

J gene: TRBJ1-5
D gene: NA
clone size: NA
V gene: TRBV6-1
CDR3 protein: CASSEGGLEPQHF
CDR3 DNA: TGTGCCAGCAGTGAGGGGGGACTGGAGCCCCAGCATTTT

J gene: TRBJ1-1
D gene: NA
clone size: NA
V gene: TRBV19
CDR3 protein: CASSPGAYTEAFF
CDR3 DNA: TGTGCCAGTAGTCCCGGGGCGTACACTGAAGCTTTCTTT

J gene: TRBJ2-7
D gene: TRBD1
clone size: NA
V gene: TRBV5-4
CDR3 protein: CASSSGQAAYEQYF
CDR3 DNA: TGTGCCAGCAGCTCGGGACAGGCCGCCTACGAGCAGTACTTC

J gene: TRBJ2-6
D gene: TRBD2
clone size: NA
V gene: TRBV6-2/TRBV6-3
CDR3 protein: CASSPPGGTESGANVLTF
CDR3 DNA: TGTGCCAGCAGTCCCCCGGGGGGGACCGAGTCTGGGGCCAACGTCCTGACTTTC

J gene: TRBJ1-4
D gene: TRBD1
clone size: NA
V gene: TRBV9
CDR3 protein: CASSPGQGVTNEKLFF
CDR3 DNA: TGTGCCAGCAGCCCCGGGCAGGGGGTAACTAATGAAAAACTGTTTTTT

J gene: TRBJ2-7
D gene: NA
clone size: NA
V gene: TRBV5-4
CDR3 protein: CASSWTTGLEAVYEQYF
CDR3 DNA: TGTGCCAGCAGCTGGACAACGGGACTGGAGGCGGTTTACGAGCAGTACTTC

J gene: TRBJ1-6
D gene: NA
clone size: NA
V gene: TRBV6-1
CDR3 protein: CASSNTGLGDNSPLHF
CDR3 DNA: TGTGCCAGCAGCAATACAGGCCTAGGGGATAATTCACCCCTCCACTTT

J gene: TRBJ1-1
D gene: NA
clone size: NA
V gene: TRBV7-2
CDR3 protein: CASSSDGNTEAFF
CDR3 DNA: TGTGCCAGCAGCTCGGACGGTAACACTGAAGCTTTCTTT

J gene: TRBJ1-2
D gene: NA
clone size: NA
V gene: TRBV2
CDR3 protein: CASSEEGFYGYTF
CDR3 DNA: TGTGCCAGCAGTGAAGAGGGCTTCTATGGCTACACCTTC

J gene: TRBJ1-4
D gene: TRBD1
clone size: NA
V gene: TRBV28
CDR3 protein: CAGGQGPTGKLFF
CDR3 DNA: TGTGCCGGAGGACAGGGACCAACGGGAAAACTGTTTTTT

J gene: TRBJ2-1
D gene: NA
clone size: NA
V gene: TRBV6-6
CDR3 protein: CASSRTGNNEQFF
CDR3 DNA: TGTGCCAGCAGTAGAACGGGGAATAATGAGCAGTTCTTC

J gene: TRBJ2-7
D gene: NA
clone size: NA
V gene: TRBV6-5
CDR3 protein: CASSYAPRGTGRYEQYF
CDR3 DNA: TGTGCCAGCAGTTACGCCCCGAGGGGGACGGGACGCTACGAGCAGTACTTC

J gene: TRBJ2-3
D gene: TRBD2
clone size: NA
V gene: TRBV6-1
CDR3 protein: CASSEPPGLAGRTDTQYF
CDR3 DNA: TGTGCCAGCAGTGAACCTCCGGGACTAGCGGGACGAACAGATACGCAGTATTTT

J gene: TRBJ2-1
D gene: NA
clone size: NA
V gene: TRBV12-3/TRBV12-4
CDR3 protein: CASSSGLDNEQFF
CDR3 DNA: TGTGCCAGCAGTTCAGGGTTAGACAATGAGCAGTTCTTC

J gene: TRBJ2-7
D gene: TRBD2
clone size: NA
V gene: TRBV7-2
CDR3 protein: CASSPRLAGGRHEQYF
CDR3 DNA: TGTGCCAGCAGCCCCCGACTAGCGGGGGGGCGGCACGAGCAGTACTTC

J gene: TRBJ1-1
D gene: NA
clone size: NA
V gene: TRBV19
CDR3 protein: CASRVNFLGTEAFF
CDR3 DNA: TGTGCCAGTAGGGTAAACTTTCTTGGGACTGAAGCTTTCTTT

J gene: TRBJ1-5
D gene: NA
clone size: NA
V gene: TRBV7-2
CDR3 protein: CASSSPGQISNQPQHF
CDR3 DNA: TGTGCCAGCAGCTCCCCAGGACAGATTAGCAATCAGCCCCAGCATTTT

J gene: TRBJ2-7
D gene: NA
clone size: NA
V gene: TRBV6-2/TRBV6-3
CDR3 protein: CASSDRVRPYEQYF
CDR3 DNA: TGTGCCAGCTCGGACCGGGTCCGTCCCTACGAGCAGTACTTC

J gene: TRBJ2-7
D gene: NA
clone size: NA
V gene: TRBV3-1
CDR3 protein: CASSQDWQDPYEQYF
CDR3 DNA: TGTGCCAGCAGCCAAGATTGGCAGGACCCCTACGAGCAGTACTTC

J gene: TRBJ2-7
D gene: NA
clone size: NA
V gene: TRBV5-6
CDR3 protein: CASSHGTGNYEQYF
CDR3 DNA: TGTGCCAGCAGCCATGGGACTGGGAACTACGAGCAGTACTTC

J gene: TRBJ2-7
D gene: NA
clone size: NA
V gene: TRBV12-3/TRBV12-4
CDR3 protein: CASSLRGHPRRYF
CDR3 DNA: TGTGCCAGCAGTTTAAGGGGACATCCTCGTCGGTACTTC

J gene: TRBJ2-1
D gene: TRBD2
clone size: NA
V gene: TRBV28
CDR3 protein: CASSIGAGDFFEQFF
CDR3 DNA: TGTGCCAGCAGTATAGGAGCGGGAGATTTCTTTGAGCAGTTCTTC

J gene: TRBJ1-1
D gene: NA
clone size: NA
V gene: TRBV7-9
CDR3 protein: CASSPQGNTEAFF
CDR3 DNA: TGTGCCAGCAGCCCGCAGGGGAACACTGAAGCTTTCTTT

J gene: TRBJ2-1
D gene: TRBD1
clone size: NA
V gene: TRBV30
CDR3 protein: CAWSVPGQGGTINEQFF
CDR3 DNA: TGTGCCTGGAGTGTACCTGGACAGGGCGGAACCATAAATGAGCAGTTCTTC

J gene: TRBJ1-2
D gene: TRBD1
clone size: NA
V gene: TRBV5-6
CDR3 protein: CASSGTGRKYGYTF
CDR3 DNA: TGTGCCAGCAGCGGGACAGGTAGAAAGTATGGCTACACCTTC